Following are 32 T cell receptor beta chains from one sample sequenced in a study of blood T cell repertoires in COVID-19. The assay was immunoSEQ multiplex PCR, and TCRdb's table has in-frame clones only and misses some. The sample has fewer than 250,000 clones, around 82% seen once. The sequenced sample consisted of PBMCs or T cells enriched from blood (not recorded which). The receptors shown here come from a woman aged 45-59 years who had been exposed to COVID-19.

Remarks on this clone: A much larger clone sits a single nucleotide away, making a read error possible. The rearrangement joins TRBV3-1 (or the pseudogene TRBV3-2) to TRBJ1-1, with D unclear. V was trimmed by 5 bases and J by 2 bases, leaving 6 bases between them. The CDR3 has 12 amino acids. Germline V gives CDR1 LGHDT, CDR2 YNNKEL (reference sequence). In nucleotides, the CDR3 is TGTGCCAGCAGCTTACAAAACACTGAAGCTTTCTTT. It is translated as CASSLQNTEAFF.

The V call is TRBV19, the J call TRBJ2-3; the match to TRBD1 covers 9 bases. Germline V CDR1 and CDR2: LNHDA, SQIVND (reference sequence). Trimming at V came to 6 bases and at J to 9 bases, leaving 7 bases not matched to a gene. The CDR3 has 13 amino acids. CDR3 amino acids: CASRDRGGGTQYF. CDR3 nucleotide sequence: TGTGCCAGTAGGGACAGGGGAGGGGGGACGCAGTATTTT.

The CDR3 spells CASSPGQGSMPQHF. CDR3 coding DNA: TGTGCCAGCAGCCCGGGACAGGGAAGCATGCCCCAGCATTTT. The chain links TRBV28 to TRBJ1-5; 9 bases map to TRBD1. Losses at the gene ends were 6 bases for V and 9 bases for J; bases not matched to a gene: 9. The CDR3 length is 14 residues. In germline, CDR1 is MDHEN, CDR2 SYDVKM.

This clone occurred once. This chain connects TRBV6-1 to TRBJ2-2, with a tentative D call TRBD2 (5 bases). The V gene lost 2 bases and the J gene lost 5 bases, with 9 bases spanning the gap. The CDR3 totals 14 residues. Germline CDR1 and CDR2: MNHNS and SASEGT. The CDR3 nucleotides are TGTGCCAGCAGTGAACAGCGGTATACCGGGGAGCTGTTTTTT. Its protein is CASSEQRYTGELFF.

The chain joins TRBV9 to TRBJ2-1; 10 positions agree with TRBD2. The CDR3 length is 21 residues. V gave up 0 bases and J gave up 7 bases; unmatched junction bases: 22. Per germline, CDR1 SGDLS and CDR2 YYNGEE. In DNA form, the CDR3 reads TGTGCCAGCAGCGTAGGTGAGTTGCTAGCGGGGGCCACCCTGTCTCGGAATGAGCAGTTCTTC. Protein sequence: CASSVGELLAGATLSRNEQFF. Full variable domain (missing parts from reference TRBV9 and TRBJ2-1): DSGVTQTPKHLITATGQRVTLRCSPRSGDLSVYWYQQSLDQGLQFLIQYYNGEERAKGNILERFSAQQFPDLHSELNLSSLELGDSALYFCASSVGELLAGATLSRNEQFFGPGTRLTVL.

V is TRBV7-2 and J is TRBJ1-4, with 7 bases fitting TRBD1. CDR1 is SGHTA, CDR2 FQGNSA, per germline. There are 15 residues in the CDR3. Germline trimming cut 4 bases from V and 4 bases from J; bases unmatched to any gene: 6. DNA for the CDR3: TGTGCCAGCAGCTCATACAGGGGCCTTAATGAAAAACTGTTTTTT. It specifies CASSSYRGLNEKLFF.

The rearrangement uses TRBV3-1 (or the pseudogene TRBV3-2) and TRBJ1-1, with 9 bases matching TRBD1. The CDR3 spans 14 residues. The germline CDR1 and CDR2 sequences are LGHDT and YNNKEL (reference sequence). The ends lost 4 bases at V and 7 bases at J; junction bases unmatched: 7. The CDR3 DNA reads as TGTGCCAGCAGCCCGATAAGGGGACAGGGTGAAGCTTTCTTT. This sequence encodes CASSPIRGQGEAFF.

The rearrangement joins TRBV6-6 to TRBJ1-3; TRBD1 matches at 8 bases. Germline V CDR1 and CDR2: MNHNY, SVGAGI (reference sequence). The CDR3 has 16 amino acids. V shed 0 bases and J 5 bases; nucleotides not matched to a gene: 6. The CDR3 protein is CASSYSIQGARNTIYF. The CDR3 nucleotides read TGTGCCAGCAGTTACTCAATCCAGGGGGCTCGAAACACCATATATTTT.

In its sample, this clone was seen a few times. The CDR3 DNA reads as TGTGCCAGCAGCCCTCGTATACTAGCGGAGCAGTTCTTC. Protein: CASSPRILAEQFF. The rearrangement uses TRBV7-2 and TRBJ2-1; TRBD2 matches 7 bases. The CDR3 consists of 13 residues. Germline CDR1 reads SGHTA; CDR2 reads FQGNSA. V dropped 5 bases and J dropped 10; count of bases not matched to a gene: 8.

Here the CDR3 reads CASSAGQGTQNIQYF. The CDR3 DNA reads TGTGCCAGCAGCGCCGGACAGGGGACCCAAAACATTCAGTACTTC. The J gene is TRBJ2-4, the V gene TRBV9; 9 nucleotides agree with TRBD1. Germline V gene data show CDR1 as SGDLS and CDR2 as YYNGEE. The CDR3 is made up of 15 amino acids. V shed 3 bases and J 5 bases; nucleotides not matched to a gene: 6.

The table lists this clone with a count of one. The CDR3, as DNA: TGTGCCTCCCAGGGTTACAATGAGCAGTTCTTC. It codes for CASQGYNEQFF. This chain joins TRBV30 and TRBJ2-1; a weak D match, TRBD1 (5 bases). The CDR3 has 11 amino acids. Between the trimmed V and J ends, which lost 7 bases and 4 bases, there was a span of 8 bases. CDR1 and CDR2 (germline): GTSNPN, SVGIG (reference sequence).

The V gene is TRBV7-2, the J gene TRBJ1-2; D is possibly TRBD1 (6 bases). CDR1 and CDR2 from the germline V gene are SGHTA and FQGNSA. This CDR3 has 15 residues. Trimming shortened V by 3 bases and J by 0 bases, and 11 bases separated the two germline ends. In DNA, the CDR3 is TGTGCCAGCAGCTTGGACAGTTTAGCTAACTATGGCTACACCTTC. Translating gives CASSLDSLANYGYTF.

The CDR3, as DNA: TGTGCCAGCAGCTTTCCGGGGTTGAACACTGAAGCTTTCTTT. It codes for CASSFPGLNTEAFF. The chain joins TRBV5-5 to TRBJ1-1; D is uncertain. This CDR3 region has 14 residues. Per germline, CDR1 SGHKS and CDR2 YYEKEE (reference sequence). V lost 2 bases and J lost 0, with 8 bases in between.

This chain links TRBV19 with TRBJ1-2, with a possible D match to TRBD1 (5 bases). The V end was cut by 5 bases, the J end by 3 bases, with 10 bases between. Germline CDR1 reads LNHDA; CDR2 reads SQIVND (reference sequence). This CDR3 is built from 13 residues. The CDR3 reads CASSLGRDYGYTF. The CDR3 nucleotides are TGTGCCAGTAGTCTTGGCAGGGACTATGGCTACACCTTC.

J is TRBJ1-2 and V is TRBV27, with unresolved D. CDR1 MNHEY and CDR2 SMNVEV come from the germline V gene (reference sequence). Trimming cost V 0 bases and J 4 bases, with 9 bases left between them. This CDR3 contains 14 residues. CDR3 bases: TGTGCCAGCAGTTTATCCCCAGTTTTCTATGGCTACACCTTC. Its protein is CASSLSPVFYGYTF.

The rearrangement links TRBV11-2 to TRBJ1-1; D is uncertain. CDR3 size: 15 residues. The germline V and J ends were trimmed by 5 bases and 0 bases, with 13 bases remaining between them. Germline V gene lookup returns CDR1 SGHAT and CDR2 FQNNGV. Here the CDR3 reads CASSLPFTVNTEAFF. The CDR3 DNA reads TGTGCCAGCAGCCTACCCTTTACGGTGAACACTGAAGCTTTCTTT.

The chain employs TRBV3-1 (or the pseudogene TRBV3-2) and TRBJ1-6, with D hard to call. This CDR3 has 17 residues. The V end was cut by 1 base, the J end by 0 bases, with 10 bases between. Per germline, CDR1 LGHDT and CDR2 YNNKEL (reference sequence). Here the CDR3 DNA reads TGTGCCAGCAGCCAAGGCCTTCCCAGCTCCTATAATTCACCCCTCCACTTT. Translating it yields CASSQGLPSSYNSPLHF.

This clone came up many times. J is TRBJ1-1 and V is TRBV10-3, with 8 positions matching TRBD1. The junction had 9 bases not matched to a gene; V was cut back by 0 bases and J by 3 bases. This CDR3 region has 17 residues. The V gene's germline CDR1 is ENHRY and CDR2 SYGVKD. The CDR3 loop is CAISESEQGVSHTEAFF. In nucleotides, the CDR3 is TGTGCCATCAGTGAGTCAGAACAGGGGGTTTCTCACACTGAAGCTTTCTTT.

This clone occurred a few times. The chain employs TRBV4-1 and TRBJ2-5, with 10 bases lining up with TRBD2. The germline V gene has CDR1 MGHRA and CDR2 YSYEKL. The CDR3 contains 16 residues. Trimming at V came to 1 base and at J to 5 bases, leaving 7 bases not matched to a gene. CDR3 amino acids: CASSQGSAGGLETQYF. CDR3 nucleotides: TGCGCCAGCAGCCAAGGATCAGCGGGGGGGTTGGAGACCCAGTACTTC.

The genes are TRBV6-6 and TRBJ1-2; tentatively, D is TRBD1 (5 bases). Trimming stripped 10 bases from V and 8 bases from J, with 20 bases between. Per germline, CDR1 MNHNY and CDR2 SVGAGI (reference sequence). CDR3 length: 13 residues. The CDR3 here is CAIFREGPGGYTF. The CDR3, as DNA: TGTGCCATCTTTAGGGAGGGACCAGGGGGCTACACCTTC.

CDR3 sequence reads: CASSLGQGRQGSYNSPLHF. The CDR3 coding sequence is TGTGCCAGCAGCTTGGGTCAGGGAAGGCAGGGGTCCTATAATTCACCCCTCCACTTT. The chain joins TRBV7-9 to TRBJ1-6; D perhaps matches TRBD1 (6 bases). CDR3 length: 19 amino acids. V gave up 3 bases and J gave up 1 base, with 19 bases separating them. CDR1 and CDR2 (germline): SEHNR, FQNEAQ (reference sequence).

The V gene is TRBV29-1, the J gene TRBJ1-2; D unclear. The CDR3 has 13 residues. Germline CDR1 and CDR2: SQVTM and ANQGSEA. Trimming left V 4 bases short and J 7 bases short, with 16 bases between. The CDR3 region is CSVVEEVGGGYTF. CDR3 DNA: TGCAGCGTTGTGGAGGAAGTTGGCGGTGGCTACACCTTC.

This clone has only a few counts. This chain joins TRBV11-2 and TRBJ1-1; TRBD1 matches at 7 bases. V trimming: 7 bases; J trimming: 0 bases; junction bases outside the gene matches: 8. This CDR3 spans 15 amino acids. Germline lookup yields CDR1 SGHAT and CDR2 FQNNGV. The CDR3 coding sequence is TGTGCCAGCACTACCAGACAGGGTTTGAACACTGAAGCTTTCTTT. Protein sequence: CASTTRQGLNTEAFF. Together with reference TRBV11-2 and TRBJ1-1, the CDR3 gives the full variable domain: EAGVAQSPRYKIIEKRQSVAFWCNPISGHATLYWYQQILGQGPKLLIQFQNNGVVDDSQLPKDRFSAERLKGVDSTLKIQPAKLEDSAVYLCASTTRQGLNTEAFFGQGTRLTVV.

This rearrangement joins TRBV23-1 to TRBJ1-1, with a tentative D call TRBD1 (5 bases). TRBV23-1 is placed among ORFs of uncertain function. V lost 0 bases, J lost 8 bases, and 7 bases lay in between. CDR3 length equals 12 residues. The CDR3 nucleotides are TGCGCCAGCAGTCAATCTGGGGGGGAAGCTTTCTTT. Translating it yields CASSQSGGEAFF.

The rearrangement links TRBV9 to TRBJ1-1, with D maybe TRBD1 (5 bases). Germline values: CDR1 SGDLS, CDR2 YYNGEE. The germline V and J ends were trimmed by 4 bases and 5 bases, with 18 bases remaining between them. The CDR3 length is 15 residues. The CDR3 DNA reads TGTGCCAGCAGCCCCCGGGGGGGGGAGAGGACTGAAGCTTTCTTT. Its protein product is CASSPRGGERTEAFF. The whole variable domain, filled in from reference TRBV9 and TRBJ1-1, reads DSGVTQTPKHLITATGQRVTLRCSPRSGDLSVYWYQQSLDQGLQFLIQYYNGEERAKGNILERFSAQQFPDLHSELNLSSLELGDSALYFCASSPRGGERTEAFFGQGTRLTVV.

In nucleotides, the CDR3 is TGTGCCAGCAGTTACTACGTCTACGAGCAGTACTTC. This translates into CASSYYVYEQYF. J is TRBJ2-7 and V is TRBV28; D is undetermined. The CDR3 runs 12 residues. Germline-derived CDR1 and CDR2 are MDHEN and SYDVKM. V shed 4 bases and J shed 3 bases, with 7 bases lying between them. Full variable domain (missing parts from reference TRBV28 and TRBJ2-7): DVKVTQSSRYLVKRTGEKVFLECVQDMDHENMFWYRQDPGLGLRLIYFSYDVKMKEKGDIPEGYSVSREKKERFSLILESASTNQTSMYLCASSYYVYEQYFGPGTRLTVT.

This clone occurred once. This chain joins TRBV5-4 and TRBJ1-2; TRBD1 is a possible D gene (5 bases). This CDR3 is built from 13 residues. Trimming stripped 5 bases from V and 6 bases from J, with 14 bases between. Germline V gives CDR1 SGHNT, CDR2 YYREEE (reference sequence). CDR3 DNA sequence: TGTGCCAGCAGTCCCAAGGGGCTTGATGGCTACACCTTC. Translated, it gives CASSPKGLDGYTF.

This rearrangement joins TRBV28 to TRBJ2-6; TRBD1 might be the D (6 bases). There are 18 residues in the CDR3. Germline V CDR1 and CDR2: MDHEN, SYDVKM. The ends were cut back, 8 bases at V and 1 base at J, with 21 bases in the middle. Here the CDR3 DNA reads TGTGCCAGCTCTTCAATGGGGGCGTCCCTATCTGGGGCCAACGTCCTGACTTTC. The encoded protein is CASSSMGASLSGANVLTF.

In DNA form, the CDR3 reads TGTGCCAGCAGCCCCGACAGGGGCCCCTACGAGCAGTACTTC. Its translation is CASSPDRGPYEQYF. The chain couples TRBV5-4 to TRBJ2-7, with 8 bases aligning to TRBD1. The V gene end was trimmed by 4 bases and the J gene end by 2 bases; junction bases not matched to a gene: 5. The germline V gene has CDR1 SGHNT and CDR2 YYREEE (reference sequence). The CDR3 is 14 residues long.

The chain joins TRBV7-2 to TRBJ2-7; maybe TRBD2 (5 bases). Germline V gene data show CDR1 as SGHTA and CDR2 as FQGNSA. Trimming shortened V by 5 bases and J by 0 bases, and 11 bases separated the two germline ends. The CDR3 extends over 14 amino acids. This chain's CDR3 is CASSPDFSSYEQYF. DNA for the CDR3: TGTGCCAGCAGCCCGGACTTTTCCTCCTACGAGCAGTACTTC.

V is TRBV24-1 and J is TRBJ2-7, with a tentative D call TRBD2 (5 bases). V lost 5 bases, J lost 9 bases, and 16 bases lay in between. This CDR3 has 13 residues. Germline V gene sequence: CDR1 KGHDR, CDR2 SFDVKD. This CDR3 reads CATSAAGFRGQYF. As DNA, the CDR3 is TGTGCCACCAGTGCCGCAGGATTCCGGGGGCAGTACTTC.

The V call is TRBV7-9, the J call TRBJ1-1; D is unresolved. The V and J ends lost 2 bases and 8 bases respectively, with 6 bases between them. CDR1 and CDR2 (germline): SEHNR, FQNEAQ (reference sequence). This CDR3 is built from 11 residues. DNA for the CDR3: TGTGCCAGCAGCTTAATGGGCGAAGCTTTCTTT. This sequence encodes CASSLMGEAFF.